These T cell receptor beta chains were read from a single sample in a study of OX40 agonist ivuxolimab in advanced cancers. Measured with immunoSEQ multiplex PCR; TCRdb has only the in-frame clones, and not every one. The table has some 99,000 clones, less than 95% seen once. Sequencing was performed on CD4+ or CD8+ T cells sorted from blood, taken in a trial of the OX40 agonist ivuxolimab. The source is an adult with an advanced solid tumor such as melanoma, head and neck, liver or kidney cancer. Each CDR3 is given with its conserved first and last residue. The D gene is left open where the match is weak. Size values are once, few and many counts, or a class for expanded clones, and some rows have none.

>TRBJ1-5|NA|NA|TRBV7-2
TGTGCCAGCAGCTCCCCGGGTCTGGGAAAGCCCCAGCATTTT
CASSSPGLGKPQHF
>TRBJ1-2|NA|TRBD1|TRBV7-2
TGTGCCAGCAGCCTATCCACAGGGGCAAAGGGCTACACCTTC
CASSLSTGAKGYTF
>TRBJ2-7|NA|NA|TRBV2
TGTGCCAGCAGTGAAGGTCAGGGGTCCTACGAGCAGTACTTC
CASSEGQGSYEQYF
>TRBJ2-3|NA|TRBD1|TRBV6-4
TGTGCCAGCAGTGACTACGGGACAGGGTCCGATACGCAGTATTTT
CASSDYGTGSDTQYF
>TRBJ1-2|NA|NA|TRBV6-1
TGTGCCAGCAGAGCCCCAGGGCTAGCTAACTATGGCTACACCTTC
CASRAPGLANYGYTF
>TRBJ1-6|NA|NA|TRBV9
TGTGCCAGCGGAGGAGGGGGAGGATCCTATAATTCACCCCTCCACTTT
CASGGGGGSYNSPLHF
>TRBJ1-4|NA|NA|TRBV29-1
TGCGTATTGAGGGTTAATGAAAAACTGTTTTTT
CVLRVNEKLFF
>TRBJ2-7|NA|TRBD2|TRBV4-3
TGCGCCAGCAGCCAAGATAATAGCGGGGGGGAGCAGTACTTC
CASSQDNSGGEQYF
>TRBJ1-1|once|NA|TRBV28
TGTGCCAGCAGGTCTGGGGACACTGAAGCTTTCTTT
CASRSGDTEAFF
>TRBJ1-2|NA|TRBD1|TRBV7-9
TGTGCCAGCAGCTTAGAGGCAGGGGGACGCTACACCTTC
CASSLEAGGRYTF
>TRBJ1-2|NA|NA|TRBV9
TGTGCCAGCAGCGACAGGGTCCGCTATGGCTACACCTTC
CASSDRVRYGYTF
>TRBJ2-2|NA|NA|TRBV2
TGTGCCAGCAGTTCGAGCGGTTCCACCGGGGAGCTGTTTTTT
CASSSSGSTGELFF
>TRBJ1-4|NA|TRBD1|TRBV7-2
TGTGCCAGCAGCTTCGGGACAGGGGATGAAAAACTGTTTTTT
CASSFGTGDEKLFF
>TRBJ1-1|NA|NA|TRBV28
TGTGCCAGCAAGTTGGTGCACACTGAAGCTTTCTTT
CASKLVHTEAFF
>TRBJ1-5|once|TRBD1|TRBV7-2
TGTGCCAGCAGCCCTCGACAGGGAATCCAGCCCCAGCATTTT
CASSPRQGIQPQHF
>TRBJ2-3|NA|NA|TRBV6-1
TGTGCCAGCAGGACCCCCGGCGATACGCAGTATTTT
CASRTPGDTQYF
>TRBJ1-1|NA|TRBD1|TRBV11-1
TGTGCCAGCAGGGGACAGGTTGAAGCTTTCTTT
CASRGQVEAFF
>TRBJ2-6|NA|NA|TRBV5-1
TGCGCCAGCAGCCCCCCAAACCCTGGGGCCAACGTCCTGACTTTC
CASSPPNPGANVLTF
>TRBJ1-1|NA|NA|TRBV18
TGTGCCAGCTCACCCGACAGCCGGCAGGAAGCTTTCTTT
CASSPDSRQEAFF
>TRBJ2-6|NA|NA|TRBV2
TGTGCCAGCAGCGCCACACAGGCTTCTGGGGCCAACGTCCTGACTTTC
CASSATQASGANVLTF
>TRBJ2-5|NA|NA|TRBV18
TGTGCCAGCTCACCACCCGCAGGGATGGAGACCCAGTACTTC
CASSPPAGMETQYF
>TRBJ1-6|NA|NA|TRBV7-2
TGTGCCAGCAGCTCGGGACAACCCCTTTCACCCCTCCACTTT
CASSSGQPLSPLHF
>TRBJ2-2|NA|NA|TRBV2
TGTGCCAGCAGGGCAGGCTGGAGTGGGGAGCTGTTTTTT
CASRAGWSGELFF
>TRBJ1-1|NA|NA|TRBV4-1
TGCGCCAGCAGCCAAAGTAGGGCTGAAGCTTTCTTT
CASSQSRAEAFF
>TRBJ2-1|NA|TRBD1|TRBV5-1
TGCGCCAGCAGTGCCGGGACAGGGAGGAATGAGCAGTTCTTC
CASSAGTGRNEQFF
>TRBJ2-3|NA|TRBD1|TRBV27
TGTGCCAGCAGTTCCTACGGGGGGGGACAGGGGTCCTATAGCACAGATACGCAGTATTTT
CASSSYGGGQGSYSTDTQYF
>TRBJ1-1|NA|NA|TRBV5-1
TGCGCCAGCAGCTTGGGAGAGGGAAGCACTGAAGCTTTCTTT
CASSLGEGSTEAFF
>TRBJ2-7|NA|TRBD2|TRBV6-5
TGTGCCAGCAGTTCTCTGCGGGGGGAACCGTACGAGCAGTACTTC
CASSSLRGEPYEQYF
>TRBJ2-3|NA|NA|TRBV5-6
TGTGCCAGCAGCCTCGCGTCCCGCGCGGATACGCAGTATTTT
CASSLASRADTQYF
>TRBJ2-3|NA|TRBD2|TRBV5-6
TGTGCCAGCAGCTTGTTTCGCCGGGGGGGCGAGAAAGATACGCAGTATTTT
CASSLFRRGGEKDTQYF
>TRBJ1-5|NA|NA|TRBV18
TGTGCCAGCTCACCCGGGGTAAGCAATCAGCCCCAGCATTTT
CASSPGVSNQPQHF
>TRBJ2-2|NA|NA|TRBV9
TGTGCCAGCAGCCGTGGGCTACCCGGGGAGCTGTTTTTT
CASSRGLPGELFF
>TRBJ2-3|NA|TRBD2|TRBV7-2
TGTGCCAGCAGCGTACAAGCGGGGGGCCCAGATACGCAGTATTTT
CASSVQAGGPDTQYF
>TRBJ1-1|NA|TRBD1|TRBV19
TGTGCCAGTAGCCGACCGGGACAGGGGGCCCCGAACACTGAAGCTTTCTTT
CASSRPGQGAPNTEAFF
>TRBJ1-1|NA|TRBD1|TRBV9
TGTGCCAGCAGCGTAGATGGGACAGGGAATGTCGACACTGAAGCTTTCTTT
CASSVDGTGNVDTEAFF
>TRBJ1-2|NA|NA|TRBV30
TGTGCCTGGAGCGGTACAGGGAGTGGCTACACCTTC
CAWSGTGSGYTF
>TRBJ1-2|once|TRBD1|TRBV9
TGTGCCAGCAGCCCGCGGACAGGACGCTCTAACTATGGCTACACCTTC
CASSPRTGRSNYGYTF
>TRBJ1-5|NA|NA|TRBV25-1
TGTGCCAGCAGTGGCGACCTTAGCAATCAGCCCCAGCATTTT
CASSGDLSNQPQHF
>TRBJ2-2|few|TRBD1|TRBV28
TGTGCCAGCAGCCCCTTCAACTTGCGGACAGGGTTGCGCACCGGGGAGCTGTTTTTT
CASSPFNLRTGLRTGELFF
>TRBJ2-3|NA|NA|TRBV6-5
TGTGCCAGCAAAGAGGCAGATACGCAGTATTTT
CASKEADTQYF